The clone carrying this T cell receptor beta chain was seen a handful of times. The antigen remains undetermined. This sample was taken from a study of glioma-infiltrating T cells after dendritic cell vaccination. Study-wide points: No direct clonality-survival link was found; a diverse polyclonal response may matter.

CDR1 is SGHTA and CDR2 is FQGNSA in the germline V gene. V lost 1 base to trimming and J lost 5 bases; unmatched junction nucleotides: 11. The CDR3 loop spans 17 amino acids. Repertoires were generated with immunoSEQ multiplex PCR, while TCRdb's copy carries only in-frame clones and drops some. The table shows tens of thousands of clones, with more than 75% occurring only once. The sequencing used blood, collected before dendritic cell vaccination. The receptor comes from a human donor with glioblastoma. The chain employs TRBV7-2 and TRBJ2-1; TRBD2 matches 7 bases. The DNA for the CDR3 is TGTGCCAGCAGCTTAGAAGAAGGTCTAGCGGCACACAATGAGCAGTTCTTC. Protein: CASSLEEGLAAHNEQFF.